Shown below are 26 T cell receptor beta chains from a single sample sequenced in a study of CD8 T cells in Susac syndrome (dated by TCRdb to the late 2010s). Libraries were built with the immunoSEQ multiplex PCR assay. RNA was extracted with the RNeasy kit and roughly 0.5 to 1 ug was reverse transcribed using random hexamers. The public reads were reanalyzed by TCRdb: fastp trimming at Q25, MiXCR alignment, in-frame beta chains only. Rows are unified per CDR3 protein, each entry keeping the most common DNA and genes. In all, the sample holds approximately 180,000 distinct CDR3 sequences, and roughly 95% of those were seen once. Jointly, the top ten make up 0.093% of the sample. The sequenced sample consisted of CD4+ T cells from PBMCs. The receptors were sampled from a human donor with multiple sclerosis.

V and J are TRBV12-3 or TRBV12-4 and TRBJ1-2; 7 nucleotides line up with TRBD1. V was clipped by 5 bases and J by 4 bases; unmatched bases: 7. The CDR3 spans 14 residues. CDR3 residues: CASSIGTAGYGYTF. In DNA, the CDR3 is TGTGCCAGCAGTATCGGGACAGCGGGCTATGGCTACACCTTC.

The genes are TRBV5-1 and TRBJ1-1; a weak D match, TRBD1 (5 bases). Deletions cut 4 bases from V and 5 bases from J, with 12 bases between. The germline V gene has CDR1 SGHRS and CDR2 YFSETQ. The CDR3 consists of 13 residues. The CDR3 spells CASSRQGRTEAFF. CDR3 bases: TGCGCCAGCAGCCGTCAGGGTAGAACTGAAGCTTTCTTT.

CDR3 sequence reads: CSAFQGANTEAFF. Here the CDR3 DNA reads TGCAGTGCTTTCCAGGGGGCGAACACTGAAGCTTTCTTT. The chain links TRBV20-1 to TRBJ1-1; the match to TRBD1 covers 8 bases. Per the germline V gene, CDR1 is DFQATT and CDR2 is SNEGSKA (reference sequence). Losses at the gene ends were 5 bases for V and 1 base for J; bases not matched to a gene: 3. CDR3 length: 13 amino acids.

V usage is TRBV29-1 and J usage is TRBJ2-3; 8 nucleotides match TRBD1. Germline CDR1 reads SQVTM; CDR2 reads ANQGSEA. This CDR3 contains 16 residues. V gave up 4 bases and J gave up 0 bases; unmatched junction bases: 9. DNA for the CDR3: TGCAGCGTTGTGGGGGTGGGGACAGGAAGCACAGATACGCAGTATTTT. As protein: CSVVGVGTGSTDTQYF.

This chain joins TRBV7-3 and TRBJ2-3; no definite D call. Germline V gene data show CDR1 as SGHTA and CDR2 as FQGTGA. V lost 5 bases to trimming and J lost 5 bases, with 14 bases between them. The CDR3 is 14 amino acids. In nucleotides, the CDR3 is TGTGCCAGCAGCCCCCGAGTTAGTGAAGATACGCAGTATTTT. This sequence encodes CASSPRVSEDTQYF.

J is TRBJ2-3 and V is TRBV29-1, with D possibly TRBD1 on 6 matching bases. The CDR3 loop spans 13 amino acids. Trimming removed 4 bases at V and 2 bases at J, with 10 bases between. Germline assignment: CDR1 SQVTM and CDR2 ANQGSEA. The CDR3 coding sequence is TGCAGCGTTGGTGGGACACACACAGATACGCAGTATTTT. Translating gives CSVGGTHTDTQYF.

The chain couples TRBV20-1 to TRBJ2-4, with no clear D. The length of the CDR3 is 11 residues. Germline CDR1 reads DFQATT; CDR2 reads SNEGSKA (reference sequence). Trimming stripped 5 bases from V and 8 bases from J, with 10 bases between. DNA of the CDR3: TGCAGTGCTGGTGCTGGGTACATTCAGTACTTC. Its protein product is CSAGAGYIQYF.

The chain carries TRBV20-1 and TRBJ2-3; 9 nucleotides match TRBD1. The germline gives CDR1 DFQATT, CDR2 SNEGSKA (reference sequence). Germline trimming cut 5 bases from V and 3 bases from J; bases unmatched to any gene: 12. The CDR3 spans 16 residues. The CDR3 spells CSALPGQGVFTDTQYF. CDR3 DNA sequence: TGCAGTGCTCTACCGGGACAGGGAGTGTTTACAGATACGCAGTATTTT.

The chain employs TRBV14 and TRBJ1-2; TRBD1 is a possible D gene (6 bases). Germline CDR1 and CDR2: SGHDN and FVKESK. V dropped 4 bases and J dropped 7 bases, with 13 bases sitting between them. CDR3 length: 13 amino acids. DNA for the CDR3: TGTGCCAGCAGCCCCAAGACAGGCTCTGGCTACACCTTC. It yields the protein CASSPKTGSGYTF. The full variable domain, its missing parts supplied by reference TRBV14 and TRBJ1-2, is EAGVTQFPSHSVIEKGQTVTLRCDPISGHDNLYWYRRVMGKEIKFLLHFVKESKQDESGMPNNRFLAERTGGTYSTLKVQPAELEDSGVYFCASSPKTGSGYTFGSGTRLTVV.

The CDR3 DNA reads TGTGCCAGCAGCCGCGCTACAGGGGCGTATGAGCAGTTCTTC. This translates into CASSRATGAYEQFF. The chain links TRBV12-3 or TRBV12-4 to TRBJ2-1, with 7 bases matching TRBD1. The V segment lost 6 bases and the J segment 8 bases; nucleotides outside the gene matches: 10. The CDR3 loop spans 14 amino acids.

V gene TRBV7-9 combines with J gene TRBJ2-7; D unclear. Trimming stripped 5 bases from V and 6 bases from J, with 14 bases between. CDR3 length equals 13 residues. Germline V CDR1 and CDR2: SEHNR, FQNEAQ (reference sequence). CDR3 sequence reads: CASSPGPDLEQYF. DNA of the CDR3: TGTGCCAGCAGCCCCGGACCGGACCTCGAGCAGTACTTC.

V and J are TRBV30 and TRBJ2-2; D remains ambiguous. CDR1 GTSNPN and CDR2 SVGIG come from the germline V gene (reference sequence). This CDR3 region has 16 residues. The V gene lost 3 bases and the J gene lost 0 bases, with 14 bases spanning the gap. CDR3 nucleotides: TGTGCCTGGAGCCCACGGAGTCCCGCGAACACCGGGGAGCTGTTTTTT. Translating it yields CAWSPRSPANTGELFF.

The V and J genes are TRBV7-2 and TRBJ2-7; either TRBD1 or TRBD2 may supply D (5 bases each). The ends were cut back, 1 base at V and 2 bases at J, with 18 bases in the middle. CDR3 size: 17 residues. From germline, CDR1 is SGHTA and CDR2 FQGNSA. Here the CDR3 reads CASSLGLPRDGTYEQYF. The CDR3 DNA follows: TGTGCCAGCAGCTTAGGCCTCCCCCGGGACGGGACCTACGAGCAGTACTTC.

This sequence joins TRBV20-1 and TRBJ1-5, with D possibly being TRBD1 (6 bases). The V gene's germline CDR1 is DFQATT and CDR2 SNEGSKA (reference sequence). Trimming took off 3 bases at V and 4 bases at J, with 10 bases between the two ends. The CDR3 is made up of 13 amino acids. CDR3 sequence (DNA): TGCAGTGCTAGGGGACAAGCGAATCAGCCCCAGCATTTT. Its translation is CSARGQANQPQHF.

The chain couples TRBV7-2 to TRBJ2-1; no clear D. Trimming shortened V by 8 bases and J by 5 bases, and 4 bases separated the two germline ends. The CDR3 extends over 10 amino acids. CDR1 and CDR2 (germline): SGHTA, FQGNSA. CDR3: CASPDNEQFF. CDR3 bases: TGTGCCAGCCCCGACAATGAGCAGTTCTTC.

The chain has TRBV18 and TRBJ1-1; D gene ambiguous. The CDR3 length is 13 residues. V lost 1 base, J lost 1 base, and 4 bases lay in between. CDR1 is KGHSH, CDR2 LQKENI, per germline. Here the CDR3 reads CASSPRGNTEAFF. CDR3 nucleotide sequence: TGTGCCAGCTCACCACGGGGGAACACTGAAGCTTTCTTT.

The chain has TRBV9 and TRBJ1-6, with no clear D. The CDR3 covers 15 residues. CDR1 and CDR2 (germline): SGDLS, YYNGEE. V gave up 2 bases and J gave up 10 bases, with 16 bases separating them. CDR3 region: CASSVKTLGESPLHF. In nucleotides, the CDR3 is TGTGCCAGCAGCGTCAAGACGCTTGGCGAATCACCCCTCCACTTT.

This clonotype was recorded only once. The chain couples TRBV6-6 to TRBJ1-5; D is unclear. The ends were cut back, 6 bases at V and 4 bases at J, with 10 bases in the middle. Germline CDR1 reads MNHNY; CDR2 reads SVGAGI (reference sequence). There are 13 residues in the CDR3. CDR3 protein: CASSPTSNQPQHF. CDR3 nucleotides: TGTGCCAGCAGCCCCACCTCAAATCAGCCCCAGCATTTT.

V and J are TRBV4-1 and TRBJ2-1, with D uncertain. Germline CDR1 reads MGHRA; CDR2 reads YSYEKL. Trimming took 0 bases from V and 9 from J, leaving 15 bases between them. The CDR3 sequence is 15 residues long. The CDR3 coding sequence is TGCGCCAGCAGCCAAGATTTCCCTGGGGTCGTTGAGCAGTTCTTC. This encodes CASSQDFPGVVEQFF.

The rearrangement joins TRBV10-3 to TRBJ2-5, with 14 bases matching TRBD2. Trimming took 4 bases from V and 1 from J; bases not matched to a gene: 2. Germline CDR1 ENHRY, CDR2 SYGVKD. The CDR3 has 16 amino acids. CDR3: CAISGTSGGTQETQYF. CDR3 nucleotides: TGTGCCATCAGTGGGACTAGCGGGGGGACCCAAGAGACCCAGTACTTC.

The rearrangement uses TRBV5-1 and TRBJ2-5; D is perhaps TRBD2 (5 bases). The CDR3 totals 14 residues. With 0 bases removed from V and 5 bases from J, the gap between germline ends came to 11 bases. The germline CDR1 and CDR2 sequences are SGHRS and YFSETQ. The CDR3 loop is CASSLAGDTETQYF. DNA for the CDR3: TGCGCCAGCAGCTTGGCCGGGGATACGGAGACCCAGTACTTC.

The chain couples TRBV2 to TRBJ2-1; D assignment may be TRBD1 or TRBD2 (5 bases each). V lost 7 bases and J lost 9, with 16 bases in between. CDR3 length equals 13 residues. Germline-derived CDR1 and CDR2 are SNHLY and FYNNEI. For the CDR3, the DNA is TGTGCCAGCAAAATGGGGCTAGCTAGTGAGCAGTTCTTC. This codes for CASKMGLASEQFF.

The chain joins TRBV6-5 to TRBJ1-6; D not certain. This CDR3 has 13 amino acids. V was shortened by 5 bases and J by 9 bases, with 11 bases between the two germline ends. Germline assignment: CDR1 MNHEY and CDR2 SVGAGI. For the CDR3, the DNA is TGTGCCAGCAGTCCGGGGATGGGTTCACCCCTCCACTTT. This codes for CASSPGMGSPLHF.

The V and J genes are TRBV12-3 or TRBV12-4 and TRBJ1-1; TRBD1 might be the D (6 bases). V lost 6 bases, J lost 3 bases, and 11 bases lay in between. CDR3 length equals 13 residues. The DNA of the CDR3 is TGTGCCAGCAGCCGGACAGAGTACACTGAAGCTTTCTTT. Residues: CASSRTEYTEAFF.

This clonotype was detected only once. The V and J genes are TRBV18 and TRBJ2-7; 15 nucleotides align to TRBD2. Trimming took 0 bases from V and 3 from J; bases not matched to a gene: 0. The CDR3 is 16 residues long. The germline V gene has CDR1 KGHSH and CDR2 LQKENI. CDR3 nucleotides: TGTGCCAGCTCACCACCGGGACTAGCGGGGGGCTACGAGCAGTACTTC. Amino acids: CASSPPGLAGGYEQYF. The full variable domain, completed using reference TRBV18 and TRBJ2-7, is NAGVMQNPRHLVRRRGQEARLRCSPMKGHSHVYWYRQLPEEGLKFMVYLQKENIIDESGMPKERFSAEFPKEGPSILRIQQVVRGDSAAYFCASSPPGLAGGYEQYFGPGTRLTVT.

The chain couples TRBV24-1 to TRBJ2-2; 7 nucleotides match TRBD2. CDR1 is KGHDR and CDR2 is SFDVKD in the germline V gene. After removal of 10 bases from V and 3 bases from J, the junction contained 1 base not matched to a gene. CDR3 length: 12 amino acids. Here the CDR3 reads CATGGYTGELFF. CDR3 DNA sequence: TGTGCCACGGGAGGGTACACCGGGGAGCTGTTTTTT.